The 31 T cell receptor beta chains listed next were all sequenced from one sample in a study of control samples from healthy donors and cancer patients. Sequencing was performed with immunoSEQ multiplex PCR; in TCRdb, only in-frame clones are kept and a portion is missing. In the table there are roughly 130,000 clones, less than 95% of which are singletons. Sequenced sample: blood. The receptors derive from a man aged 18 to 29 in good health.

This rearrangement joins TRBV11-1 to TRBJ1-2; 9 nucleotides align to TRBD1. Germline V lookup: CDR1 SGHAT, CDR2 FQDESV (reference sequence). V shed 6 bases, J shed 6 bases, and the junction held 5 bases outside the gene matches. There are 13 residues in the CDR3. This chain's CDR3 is CASSPGTGNGYTF. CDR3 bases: TGTGCCAGCAGTCCCGGGACAGGGAATGGCTACACCTTC.

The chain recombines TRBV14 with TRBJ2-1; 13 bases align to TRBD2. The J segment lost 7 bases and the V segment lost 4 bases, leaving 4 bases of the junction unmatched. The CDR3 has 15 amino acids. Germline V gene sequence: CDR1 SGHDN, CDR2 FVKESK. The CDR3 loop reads CASSLLAGGSNEQFF. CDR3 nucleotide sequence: TGTGCCAGCAGCCTACTAGCGGGGGGGTCGAATGAGCAGTTCTTC. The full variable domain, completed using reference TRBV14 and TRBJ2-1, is EAGVTQFPSHSVIEKGQTVTLRCDPISGHDNLYWYRRVMGKEIKFLLHFVKESKQDESGMPNNRFLAERTGGTYSTLKVQPAELEDSGVYFCASSLLAGGSNEQFFGPGTRLTVL.

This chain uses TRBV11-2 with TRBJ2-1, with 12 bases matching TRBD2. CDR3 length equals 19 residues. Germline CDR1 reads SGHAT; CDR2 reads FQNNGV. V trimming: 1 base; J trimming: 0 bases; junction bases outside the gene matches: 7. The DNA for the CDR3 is TGTGCCAGCAGCTTAGTTTCTAGCGGGGGGGCCCGCTCCTACAATGAGCAGTTCTTC. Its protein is CASSLVSSGGARSYNEQFF.

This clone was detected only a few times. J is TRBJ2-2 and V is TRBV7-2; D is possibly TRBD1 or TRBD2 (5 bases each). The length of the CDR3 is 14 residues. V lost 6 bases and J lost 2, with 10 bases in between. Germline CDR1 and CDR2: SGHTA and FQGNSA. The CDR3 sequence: CASSRDHNTGELFF. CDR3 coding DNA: TGTGCCAGCAGTCGGGACCATAACACCGGGGAGCTGTTTTTT. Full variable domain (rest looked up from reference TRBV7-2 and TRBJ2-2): GAGVSQSPSNKVTEKGKDVELRCDPISGHTALYWYRQSLGQGLEFLIYFQGNSAPDKSGLPSDRFSAERTGGSVSTLTIQRTQQEDSAVYLCASSRDHNTGELFFGEGSRLTVL.

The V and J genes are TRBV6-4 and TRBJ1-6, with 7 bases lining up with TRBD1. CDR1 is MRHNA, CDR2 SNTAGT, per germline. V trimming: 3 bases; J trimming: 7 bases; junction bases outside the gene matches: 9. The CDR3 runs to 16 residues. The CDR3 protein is CASSEDAGTANSPLHF. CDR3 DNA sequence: TGTGCCAGCAGTGAGGATGCCGGGACAGCCAATTCACCCCTCCACTTT.

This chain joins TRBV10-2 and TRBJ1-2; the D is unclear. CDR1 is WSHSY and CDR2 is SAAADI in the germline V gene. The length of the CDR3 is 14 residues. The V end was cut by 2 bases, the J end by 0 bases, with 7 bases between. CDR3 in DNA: TGCGCCAGCAGTGAGATCCTACCTAACTATGGCTACACCTTC. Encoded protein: CASSEILPNYGYTF.

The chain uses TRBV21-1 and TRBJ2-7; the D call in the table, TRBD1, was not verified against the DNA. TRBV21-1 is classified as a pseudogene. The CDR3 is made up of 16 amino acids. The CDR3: CASSKSVGSAYYEQYF. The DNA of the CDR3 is TGTGCCAGCAGCAAATCCGTGGGCAGTGCCTACTACGAGCAGTACTTC.

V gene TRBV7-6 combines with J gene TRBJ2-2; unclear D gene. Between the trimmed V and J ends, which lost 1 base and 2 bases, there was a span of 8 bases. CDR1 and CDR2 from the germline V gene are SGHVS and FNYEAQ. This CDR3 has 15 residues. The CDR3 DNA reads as TGTGCCAGCAGCTTAGAGACGGATAACACCGGGGAGCTGTTTTTT. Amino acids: CASSLETDNTGELFF.

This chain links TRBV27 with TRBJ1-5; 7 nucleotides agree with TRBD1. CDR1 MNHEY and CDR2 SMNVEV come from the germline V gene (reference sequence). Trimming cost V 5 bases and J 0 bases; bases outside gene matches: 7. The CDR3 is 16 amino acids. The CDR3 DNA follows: TGTGCCAGCAGTCCACGGACAGGTGTTAGCAATCAGCCCCAGCATTTT. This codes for CASSPRTGVSNQPQHF.

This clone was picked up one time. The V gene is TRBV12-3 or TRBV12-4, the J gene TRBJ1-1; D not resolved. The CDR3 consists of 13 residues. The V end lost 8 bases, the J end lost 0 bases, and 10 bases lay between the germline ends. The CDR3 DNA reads TGTGCCAGCGTCCGAGCCGTGAACACTGAAGCTTTCTTT. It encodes CASVRAVNTEAFF.

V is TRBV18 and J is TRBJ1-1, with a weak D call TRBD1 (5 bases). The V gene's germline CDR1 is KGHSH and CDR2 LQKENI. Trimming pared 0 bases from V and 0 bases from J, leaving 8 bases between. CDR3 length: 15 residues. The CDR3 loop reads CASSPPPGLNTEAFF. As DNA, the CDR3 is TGTGCCAGCTCACCACCCCCAGGGTTGAACACTGAAGCTTTCTTT.

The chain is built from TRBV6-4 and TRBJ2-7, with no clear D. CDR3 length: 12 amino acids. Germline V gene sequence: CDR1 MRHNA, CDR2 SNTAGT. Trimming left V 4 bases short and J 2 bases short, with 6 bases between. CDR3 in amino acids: CASSVSPYEQYF. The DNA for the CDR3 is TGTGCCAGCAGTGTGTCACCCTACGAGCAGTACTTC.

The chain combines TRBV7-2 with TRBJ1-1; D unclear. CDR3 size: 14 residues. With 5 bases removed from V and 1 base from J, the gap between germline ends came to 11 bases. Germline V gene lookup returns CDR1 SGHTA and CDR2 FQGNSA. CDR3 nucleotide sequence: TGTGCCAGCAGCATACCAACAGAGAACACTGAAGCTTTCTTT. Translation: CASSIPTENTEAFF.

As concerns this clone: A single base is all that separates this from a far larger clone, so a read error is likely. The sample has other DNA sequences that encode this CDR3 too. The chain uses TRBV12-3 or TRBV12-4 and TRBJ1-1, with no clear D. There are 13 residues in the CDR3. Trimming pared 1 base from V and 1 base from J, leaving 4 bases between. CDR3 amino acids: CASSLVENTEAFF. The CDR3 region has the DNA TGTGCCAGCAGTTTAGTCGAGAACACTGAAGCTTTCTTT.

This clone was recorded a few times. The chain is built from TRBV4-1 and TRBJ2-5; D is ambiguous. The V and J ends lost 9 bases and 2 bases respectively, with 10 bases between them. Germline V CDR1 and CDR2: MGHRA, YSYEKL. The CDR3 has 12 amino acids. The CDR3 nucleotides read TGCGCCAGGGAGCCAGAGCAAGAGACCCAGTACTTC. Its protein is CAREPEQETQYF.

Written as DNA, the CDR3 is TGCGCCAGCAGCCGACAGGGGGAAGATACGCAGTATTTT. Translating gives CASSRQGEDTQYF. The chain recombines TRBV5-1 with TRBJ2-3; 9 nucleotides line up with TRBD1. The V segment lost 4 bases and the J segment 5 bases; nucleotides outside the gene matches: 2. The V gene's germline CDR1 is SGHRS and CDR2 YFSETQ. The CDR3 covers 13 residues.

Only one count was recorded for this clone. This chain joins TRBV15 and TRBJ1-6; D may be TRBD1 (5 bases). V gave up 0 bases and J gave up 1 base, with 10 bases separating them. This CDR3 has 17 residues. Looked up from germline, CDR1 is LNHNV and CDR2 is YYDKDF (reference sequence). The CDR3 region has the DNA TGTGCCACCAGCAGAGATCGTGGGGGGTCCTATAATTCACCCCTCCACTTT. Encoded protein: CATSRDRGGSYNSPLHF.

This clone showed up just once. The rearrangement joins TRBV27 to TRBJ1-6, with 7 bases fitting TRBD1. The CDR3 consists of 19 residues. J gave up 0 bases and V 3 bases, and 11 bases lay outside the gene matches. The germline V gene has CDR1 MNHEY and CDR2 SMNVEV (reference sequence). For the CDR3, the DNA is TGTGCCAGCAGTTTCACCTCCCCGACAGGGAGCTCCTATAATTCACCCCTCCACTTT. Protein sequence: CASSFTSPTGSSYNSPLHF.

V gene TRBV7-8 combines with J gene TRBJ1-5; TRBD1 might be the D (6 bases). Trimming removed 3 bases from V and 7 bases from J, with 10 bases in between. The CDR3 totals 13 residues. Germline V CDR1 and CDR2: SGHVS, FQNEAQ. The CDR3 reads CASSLGGRQPQHF. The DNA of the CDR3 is TGTGCCAGCAGCTTGGGGGGCCGGCAGCCCCAGCATTTT.

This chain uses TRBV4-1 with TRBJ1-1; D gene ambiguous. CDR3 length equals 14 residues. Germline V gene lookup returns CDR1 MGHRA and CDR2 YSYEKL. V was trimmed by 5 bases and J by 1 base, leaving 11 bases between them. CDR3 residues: CASSIIEGNTEAFF. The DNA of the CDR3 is TGCGCCAGCAGCATTATAGAGGGGAACACTGAAGCTTTCTTT.

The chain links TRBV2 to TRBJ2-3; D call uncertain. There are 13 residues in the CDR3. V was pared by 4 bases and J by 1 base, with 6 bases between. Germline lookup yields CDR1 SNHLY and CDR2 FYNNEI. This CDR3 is CASSVHRTDTQYF. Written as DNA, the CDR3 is TGTGCCAGCAGTGTCCACCGCACAGATACGCAGTATTTT.

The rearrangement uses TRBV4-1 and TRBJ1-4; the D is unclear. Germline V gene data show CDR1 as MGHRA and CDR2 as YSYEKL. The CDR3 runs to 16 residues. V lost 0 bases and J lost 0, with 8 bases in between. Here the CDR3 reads CASSQEVGATNEKLFF. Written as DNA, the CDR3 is TGCGCCAGCAGCCAAGAAGTGGGAGCAACTAATGAAAAACTGTTTTTT.

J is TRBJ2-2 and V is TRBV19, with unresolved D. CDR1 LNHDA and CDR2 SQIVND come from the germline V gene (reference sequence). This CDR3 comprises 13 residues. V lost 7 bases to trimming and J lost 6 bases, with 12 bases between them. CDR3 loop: CASMVGLSGELFF. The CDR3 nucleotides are TGTGCCAGTATGGTAGGGTTGTCCGGGGAGCTGTTTTTT.

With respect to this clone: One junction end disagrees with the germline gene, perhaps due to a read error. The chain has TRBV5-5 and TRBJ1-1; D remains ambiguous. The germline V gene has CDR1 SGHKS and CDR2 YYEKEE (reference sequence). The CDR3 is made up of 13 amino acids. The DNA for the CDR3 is TGTGCCAGCACCTTGGTACAGAACACTGAAGCTTTCTTT. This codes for CASTLVQNTEAFF. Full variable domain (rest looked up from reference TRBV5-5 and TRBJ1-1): DAGVTQSPTHLIKTRGQQVTLRCSPISGHKSVSWYQQVLGQGPQFIFQYYEKEERGRGNFPDRFSARQFPNYSSELNVNALLLGDSALYLCASTLVQNTEAFFGQGTRLTVV.

DNA of the CDR3: TGTGCCAGCACCCTAAGACAGAACACTGAAGCTTTCTTT. It encodes CASTLRQNTEAFF. This chain connects TRBV11-2 to TRBJ1-1; no reliable D call. V lost 7 bases and J lost 1, with 10 bases in between. Germline CDR1 reads SGHAT; CDR2 reads FQNNGV. The CDR3 is made up of 13 amino acids.

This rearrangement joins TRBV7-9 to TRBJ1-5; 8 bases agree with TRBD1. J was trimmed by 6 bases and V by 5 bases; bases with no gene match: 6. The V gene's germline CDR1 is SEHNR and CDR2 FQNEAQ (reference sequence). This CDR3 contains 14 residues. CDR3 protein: CASSVTGAGQPQHF. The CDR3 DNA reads TGTGCCAGCAGCGTGACAGGGGCGGGTCAGCCCCAGCATTTT.

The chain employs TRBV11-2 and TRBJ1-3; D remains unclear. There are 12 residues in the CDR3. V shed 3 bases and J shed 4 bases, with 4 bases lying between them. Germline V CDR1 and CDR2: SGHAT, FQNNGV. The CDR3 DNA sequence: TGTGCCAGCAGCTTGCCCGGAAACACCATATATTTT. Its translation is CASSLPGNTIYF.

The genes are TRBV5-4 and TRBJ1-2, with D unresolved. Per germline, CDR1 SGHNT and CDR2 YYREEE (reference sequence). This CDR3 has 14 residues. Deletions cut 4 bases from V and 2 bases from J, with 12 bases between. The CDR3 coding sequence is TGTGCCAGCAGCCCGGACCGTGGGAACTATGGCTACACCTTC. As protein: CASSPDRGNYGYTF.

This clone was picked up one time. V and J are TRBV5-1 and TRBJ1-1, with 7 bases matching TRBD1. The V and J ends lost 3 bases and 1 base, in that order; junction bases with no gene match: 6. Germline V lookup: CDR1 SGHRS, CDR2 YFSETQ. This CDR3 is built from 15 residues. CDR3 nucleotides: TGCGCCAGCAGCTCAACAGGGGTTCGGAACACTGAAGCTTTCTTT. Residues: CASSSTGVRNTEAFF.

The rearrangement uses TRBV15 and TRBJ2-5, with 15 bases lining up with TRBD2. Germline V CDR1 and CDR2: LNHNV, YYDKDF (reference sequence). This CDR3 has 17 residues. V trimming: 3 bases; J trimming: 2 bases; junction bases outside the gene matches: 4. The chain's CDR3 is CATSRGTSGGKQETQYF. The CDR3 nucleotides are TGTGCCACCAGCAGGGGGACTAGCGGGGGGAAACAAGAGACCCAGTACTTC.

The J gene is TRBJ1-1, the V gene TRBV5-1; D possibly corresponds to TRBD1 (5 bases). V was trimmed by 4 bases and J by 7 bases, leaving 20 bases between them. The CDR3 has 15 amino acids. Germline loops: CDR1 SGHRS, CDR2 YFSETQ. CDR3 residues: CASSPEGRVGVEAFF. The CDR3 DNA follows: TGCGCCAGCAGCCCTGAAGGCAGGGTAGGAGTTGAAGCTTTCTTT.